The entry below gives a single T cell receptor beta chain sequence along with its context. The data were taken from a study of blood T cell repertoires in COVID-19. Participants had their cohort set by participant-reported clinical history. Here immunoSEQ multiplex PCR was the method, and the copy in TCRdb shows in-frame clones only, minus some. This table holds 160,000 or so clones, approximately 90% found once. Germline V CDR1 and CDR2: LGHNA, YNFKEQ. Trimming cost V 4 bases and J 0 bases, with 13 bases left between them. The CDR3 has 15 residues. The TCR originated in a woman aged 45-59 years who had recovered from COVID-19. The specimen sequenced was PBMCs or T cells enriched from blood (not recorded which). J is TRBJ2-7 and V is TRBV4-2; possibly TRBD1 for D (6 bases). The CDR3 DNA is TGTGCCAGCAGCCCGACTGGGGGCGGCTCCTACGAGCAGTACTTC. Protein product: CASSPTGGGSYEQYF.